This T cell receptor (beta chain) was captured in a study of CD8 T cells in ankylosing spondylitis. Study-wide points: A TCR beta motif of about eight highly homologous variants appeared characteristic of ankylosing spondylitis blood. From matched ankylosing spondylitis synovial fluid, disease-linked clones were reportedly recovered at significantly enriched levels. Disease-linked clones were CD8+ and relatively rare in peripheral blood. There were earlier reports of some motif variants in reactive arthritis synovial fluid and blood.

Scientists made TCR beta libraries using quantitative 5'-RACE with molecular barcodes. MiXCR, applied by TCRdb to the 5' RACE reads, yields one record per CDR3 protein. The data contain 450,000 to 550,000 distinct CDR3 sequences, about 5.2% of them singletons. V was cut by 2 bases and J by 8 bases, with 14 bases left in between. The CDR3 extends over 14 amino acids. CDR1 SGHKS and CDR2 YYEKEE come from the germline V gene (reference sequence). This clonotype was detected many times. Its antigen is currently unknown. The chain combines TRBV5-5 with TRBJ1-3, with a possible D match to TRBD1 (5 bases). Sequenced: blood, either unsorted or a sorted T cell fraction (not recorded which). The source is a male donor with ankylosing spondylitis. The CDR3 DNA is TGTGCCAGCAGCTTTACAGGTGTTGAGGACACCATATATTTT. It specifies CASSFTGVEDTIYF.